This is a list of T cell receptor beta chains from one sample in a study of a mutant IDH1 vaccine in newly diagnosed glioma. Generated by immunoSEQ multiplex PCR, the TCRdb table keeps only in-frame clones and is missing some. Here the sample spans tens of thousands of clones, about four fifths being singletons. No cognate antigen is known for these TCRs. The sequences come from PBMCs, collected from a glioma patient whose treatment included an IDH1 peptide vaccine. The receptors come from a man aged 35-49 years with glioma. Both conserved end residues are part of each CDR3. D genes are given only for firm matches. Clone sizes are given selectively: once, few, many, or a class where the clone is expanded.

abundance	d_gene	v_gene	j_gene	CDR3aa	CDR3nt
NA	NA	TRBV10-3	TRBJ2-2	CAISGLPSGNTGELFF	TGTGCCATCAGTGGGCTACCCTCGGGAAACACCGGGGAGCTGTTTTTT
once	TRBD1	TRBV30	TRBJ1-2	CASDRFYGYTF	TGTGCCTCGGACAGGTTTTATGGCTACACCTTC
NA	NA	TRBV27	TRBJ2-7	CASSLSARTYEQYF	TGTGCCAGCAGTTTATCGGCAAGGACCTACGAGCAGTACTTC
NA	TRBD1	TRBV19	TRBJ2-2	CASNWDRERSSNTGELFF	TGTGCCAGTAATTGGGACAGGGAACGCTCTTCGAACACCGGGGAGCTGTTTTTT
few	NA	TRBV18	TRBJ1-4	CASSPDDRGLFF	TGTGCCAGCTCACCGGATGACCGAGGACTGTTTTTT
NA	NA	TRBV7-5	TRBJ2-3	CARQAGRQGLSSTDTQYF	TGTGCCAGACAAGCTGGAAGACAGGGGTTATCTAGCACAGATACGCAGTATTTT
few	NA	TRBV7-2	TRBJ1-1	CASSLVIEVHGAFF	TGTGCCAGCAGCTTAGTAATTGAGGTACACGGAGCTTTCTTT
NA	TRBD1	TRBV10-3	TRBJ2-3	CAISEPGTGTTDTQYF	TGTGCCATCAGTGAACCCGGGACAGGGACGACAGATACGCAGTATTTT
NA	NA	TRBV6-5	TRBJ2-6	CASSPDNSGANVLTF	TGTGCCAGCAGCCCCGACAACTCTGGGGCCAACGTCCTGACTTTC
NA	NA	TRBV28	TRBJ2-7	CASGTRGPYEQYF	TGTGCCAGCGGTACGAGGGGTCCCTACGAGCAGTACTTC
NA	NA	TRBV30	TRBJ2-5	CAWSPGVVSPPETQYF	TGTGCCTGGAGCCCCGGGGTAGTTTCGCCGCCAGAGACCCAGTACTTC
NA	NA	TRBV18	TRBJ1-4	CASSANRANEKLFF	TGTGCCAGCTCAGCAAACCGGGCTAATGAAAAACTGTTTTTT
NA	TRBD2	TRBV29-1	TRBJ2-1	CSVGTSGSNEQFF	TGCAGCGTTGGGACTAGCGGAAGCAATGAGCAGTTCTTC
NA	NA	TRBV10-3	TRBJ1-3	CAISESLAGSFSGNTIYF	TGTGCCATCAGTGAGTCGTTGGCGGGATCCTTCTCTGGAAACACCATATATTTT
NA	TRBD2	TRBV7-2	TRBJ2-1	CASSPTSGISGEQFF	TGTGCCAGCAGCCCGACTAGCGGGATTTCCGGTGAGCAGTTCTTC
NA	NA	TRBV19	TRBJ2-5	CASSKQETQYF	TGTGCCAGTAGTAAACAAGAGACCCAGTACTTC
NA	TRBD1	TRBV14	TRBJ1-1	CASSPRGQGLGNTEAFF	TGTGCCAGCAGCCCGCGGGGACAGGGGCTGGGGAACACTGAAGCTTTCTTT
NA	NA	TRBV5-6	TRBJ2-3	CASSSEPGTQYF	TGTGCCAGCAGCTCCGAACCGGGCACGCAGTATTTT
few	TRBD1	TRBV6-6	TRBJ2-7	CASSLDRGLPYEQYF	TGTGCCAGCAGCCTAGACAGGGGCCTCCCCTACGAGCAGTACTTC